This T cell receptor (beta chain) was observed in a study of shared clonotypes between healthy human individuals. Here immunoSEQ multiplex PCR was the method, and the copy in TCRdb shows in-frame clones only, minus some. The table has 2.3 million or so clones, over 90% seen once; the top ten hold roughly 0.36%. V was cut by 1 base and J by 8 bases, with 12 bases left in between. Germline V gene sequence: CDR1 SGHKS, CDR2 YYEKEE (reference sequence). The CDR3 contains 14 residues. The chain combines TRBV5-5 with TRBJ1-4, with no clear D. The sequencing input was naive CD4+ T cells from PBMCs. The sample's subset: CD45RA+ positively selected. The source of this sequence is a man between 18 and 35 years old in good health. Some clones in this sample may be carry-over from other donors' samples. The CDR3 spells CASSLIATAEKLFF. The CDR3 nucleotides are TGTGCCAGCAGCTTGATAGCCACAGCAGAAAAACTGTTTTTT. Full variable domain (outside the CDR3, taken from reference TRBV5-5 and TRBJ1-4): DAGVTQSPTHLIKTRGQQVTLRCSPISGHKSVSWYQQVLGQGPQFIFQYYEKEERGRGNFPDRFSARQFPNYSSELNVNALLLGDSALYLCASSLIATAEKLFFGSGTQLSVL.